This entry is about one T cell receptor beta chain. Its specificity is not known. The data were obtained in a study of PD-1 blockade in classical Hodgkin lymphoma. The study's findings and limits: Healthy donors reportedly exceeded newly diagnosed patients in baseline TCR diversity.

Clones were read by immunoSEQ multiplex PCR, and TCRdb kept only the in-frame ones, dropping some. The sample includes 47,000 or so clones, approximately 91% of them seen just once. As for time point: newly diagnosed, previously untreated cHL patient sample. This clonotype was obtained from a human donor with classical Hodgkin lymphoma. The source material was peripheral blood mononuclear cells (PBMCs).

This CDR3 is CASSFSSDFYNEQFF. In DNA, the CDR3 is TGTGCCAGCAGCTTCTCTTCAGATTTTTACAATGAGCAGTTCTTC. The chain combines TRBV5-6 with TRBJ2-1, with unresolved D. V dropped 2 bases and J dropped 4 bases, with 13 bases sitting between them. The CDR3 runs 15 residues. Germline CDR1 and CDR2: SGHDT and YYEEEE. The full variable domain, rest sourced from reference TRBV5-6 and TRBJ2-1, is DAGVTQSPTHLIKTRGQQVTLRCSPKSGHDTVSWYQQALGQGPQFIFQYYEEEERQRGNFPDRFSGHQFPNYSSELNVNALLLGDSALYLCASSFSSDFYNEQFFGPGTRLTVL.